Listed below are T cell receptor beta chains from one sample, sequenced in a study of tumor and adjacent non-tumor tissue in lung cancer. MiXCR, run by TCRdb on the multiplex PCR reads, gives a single entry per CDR3 protein. Of about 200,000 distinct CDR3 sequences detected, 71% appear once; the ten largest clones hold 20% to 25%. The specimen sequenced was lung tumor tissue. The receptors were gathered from a man aged 60-69 years with non-small cell lung cancer. Both conserved end residues are trimmed from each CDR3.

J gene	V gene	CDR3 protein
TRBJ1-1	TRBV6-1	SIRSGHLNTEAF
TRBJ1-5	TRBV20-1	SCRVGDQPQH
TRBJ2-5	TRBV11-2	ASSYRGRHGWGTQY
TRBJ2-7	TRBV4-2	ASSLVDLLAGGQY
TRBJ2-6	TRBV4-3	ASSQEAVSGANVPT
TRBJ2-5	TRBV11-3	ASSFIRTGRSGTQY
TRBJ2-1	TRBV5-1	ASSLVGRTDNEQF
TRBJ1-6	TRBV29-1	SVRTGNSPLH
TRBJ1-1	TRBV14	ASSLGRFEAF
TRBJ1-1	TRBV29-1	TVARDREYTEVF
TRBJ1-5	TRBV10-3	ATRSGQGRGQPQH
TRBJ2-3	TRBV6-6	ASTEDSTTDTQY
TRBJ2-4	TRBV20-1	SARAVDRALQVVKNTQC
TRBJ2-7	TRBV11-3	ASSHRTSGRCEQY
TRBJ2-1	TRBV4-3	VSSQDSRTGGQGQF
TRBJ2-1	TRBV11-2	ASSPSGRADLEQF
TRBJ2-5	TRBV11-1	ASSFTPRGVTQY
TRBJ1-2	TRBV6-1	ARNPLKGLGKGYGYT
TRBJ2-5	TRBV11-1	TSSLQPQETKY
TRBJ2-1	TRBV28	VSSFRQGAANEQF
TRBJ2-7	TRBV20-1	SASDPSGGSIEQY
TRBJ2-1	TRBV20-1	SAEAGVRANEQF
TRBJ2-5	TRBV7-8	VSSLVVGETQY
TRBJ2-1	TRBV10-3	AITPGQGTNEQF
TRBJ2-1	TRBV6-6	ASTSVAGGGYNEQF
TRBJ1-2	TRBV12-3/TRBV12-4	SSSLRDRASGYGYT
TRBJ2-2	TRBV29-1	CVQGVTGELF
TRBJ2-3	TRBV10-2	ASRSGSWGLGTQY
TRBJ2-3	TRBV4-3	ASSHKLAEFTDTQY
TRBJ1-2	TRBV7-3	ASSLMGSPKGHGYT
TRBJ2-3	TRBV11-1	ASSLAFTLNRPQY
TRBJ1-3	TRBV12-3/TRBV12-4	ARSLQGGPGNTIY
TRBJ2-2	TRBV10-3	AISASGNTGELF
TRBJ2-2	TRBV6-1	AGGSPGWELF
TRBJ2-1	TRBV11-1	ASPDRSYSEQF
TRBJ2-1	TRBV5-4	ASSLGGQGGNEQF
TRBJ2-1	TRBV12-3/TRBV12-4	ASSSRTKSSHNVQF
TRBJ2-5	TRBV5-1	ASSHTLAGGPPGGETQY
TRBJ2-7	TRBV20-1	SARDLYEQY
TRBJ1-5	TRBV6-1	GSSEVLGRIYNQPQH
TRBJ1-4	TRBV20-1	SASMTAGREKLS
TRBJ2-7	TRBV20-1	STRDDRQGASYEQY
TRBJ2-2	TRBV12-3/TRBV12-4	ASNPLGTGELF
TRBJ2-5	TRBV6-2/TRBV6-3	ASRPDYGKIQY
TRBJ2-3	TRBV4-3	ATSQDWNRGRVSDTQY
TRBJ2-3	TRBV11-2	ASSREGRGRRTDTQY
TRBJ2-3	TRBV6-6	ASRTGQNTQY
TRBJ1-5	TRBV4-1	ASSQVPGTVRGQPQH
TRBJ2-3	TRBV12-3/TRBV12-4	ASIPNGGPDMQY
TRBJ2-1	TRBV10-2	ASTIAGGPIEQF
TRBJ2-3	TRBV29-1	SVDEWEGARDAQY
TRBJ2-1	TRBV20-1	SASSVGPTTPNEQF
TRBJ2-2	TRBV20-1	SARRQGANTGELF
TRBJ1-1	TRBV5-6	ASSQAFEGGNTEAF
TRBJ1-4	TRBV11-3	VSSLEGGTNEKLF
TRBJ2-7	TRBV20-1	SAEGDRDYEQY
TRBJ2-7	TRBV20-1	SARPLAGGSFYEEY
TRBJ1-6	TRBV28	ASSLPVDSPLH
TRBJ2-7	TRBV7-8	ASSSRGFEGS